This T cell receptor (beta chain) was captured by sequencing in a study of regulatory T cells in long-lasting Graves disease. Details on this clonotype: Its antigen is unknown.

HTBI primers from iRepertoire and Arm-PCR of CDR3 regions yielded the TCR beta libraries. MiXCR was run by TCRdb on the multiplex PCR reads, yielding one entry per CDR3 protein. This sample yields 450,000 or so distinct CDR3 sequences, of which around a fifth are seen a single time; roughly 14% belongs to the top ten. This sample's time point: persistent/refractory GD, antithyroid drugs over 5 years with positive TRAb. PBMC RNA served as the TCR library source. Enrollment of patients was through an endocrinology department in Xi'an, China. Study-level results: It was possible that the small sample size reduced accuracy.

There are 15 residues in the CDR3. V was cut by 2 bases and J by 1 base, with 12 bases left in between. Germline lookup yields CDR1 SGHNT and CDR2 YYREEE (reference sequence). The source is a female donor with Graves disease. This specimen was peripheral blood mononuclear cells (PBMCs), taken when the disease was refractory, from a patient treated with antithyroid drugs. The chain couples TRBV5-4 to TRBJ1-1; D possibly corresponds to TRBD1 (5 bases). In nucleotides, the CDR3 is TGTGCCAGCAGCTTTTCGGGACTCACGAACACTGAAGCTTTCTTT. The encoded protein is CASSFSGLTNTEAFF. The whole variable domain, remainder taken from reference TRBV5-4 and TRBJ1-1, is ETGVTQSPTHLIKTRGQQVTLRCSSQSGHNTVSWYQQALGQGPQFIFQYYREEENGRGNFPPRFSGLQFPNYSSELNVNALELDDSALYLCASSFSGLTNTEAFFGQGTRLTVV.